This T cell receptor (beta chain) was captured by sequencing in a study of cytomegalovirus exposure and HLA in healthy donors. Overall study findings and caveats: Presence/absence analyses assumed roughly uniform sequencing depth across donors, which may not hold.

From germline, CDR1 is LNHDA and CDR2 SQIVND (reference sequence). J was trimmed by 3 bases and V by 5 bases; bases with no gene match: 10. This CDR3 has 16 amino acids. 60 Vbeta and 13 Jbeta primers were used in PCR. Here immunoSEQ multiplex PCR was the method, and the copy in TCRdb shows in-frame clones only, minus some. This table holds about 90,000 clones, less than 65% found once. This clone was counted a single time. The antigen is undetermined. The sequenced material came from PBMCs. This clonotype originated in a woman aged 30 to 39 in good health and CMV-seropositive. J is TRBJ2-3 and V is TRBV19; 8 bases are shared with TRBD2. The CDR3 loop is CASSLPGGPRTDTQYF. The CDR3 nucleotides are TGTGCCAGTAGTCTTCCGGGGGGGCCCAGAACAGATACGCAGTATTTT.